This T cell receptor beta chain was retrieved from a study of T cells in Graves' hyperthyroidism and ophthalmopathy. Points from the study as a whole: Most thyroid clonotypes with frequency above 0.001 were detected in blood.

Amplification of TCR beta CDR3 regions was performed using RNA transcripts as template. An initial round of RT-PCR targeting the TCR CDR3 relied on the HTBI primer set. In TCRdb, the multiplex PCR reads were re-called with MiXCR into one record per CDR3 protein. The sample contains approximately 400,000 distinct CDR3 sequences, roughly 13% of which appear only once. Graves' hyperthyroidism was deemed stable absent ophthalmopathy progression within 18 months. Fresh peripheral blood, around 9.3 ml of it, supplied the PBMCs. In this sample, this clonotype turned up many times. Its antigen is unknown. This receptor was taken from a woman aged 55-75 years with Graves' hyperthyroidism. Sequencing used blood.

CDR3 sequence (DNA): TGTGCCAGCAGCTTAGTTAGCGGGAGTACCGGGGAGCTGTTTTTT. Protein: CASSLVSGSTGELFF. The chain couples TRBV11-3 to TRBJ2-2; 9 bases are a match to TRBD2. The CDR3 sequence is 15 residues long. The trim removed 1 base at V and 5 bases at J, leaving 2 bases unmatched. CDR1 SGHNT and CDR2 YENEEA come from the germline V gene.